This entry lists 27 T cell receptor beta chains sequenced from one sample in a study of regulatory T cells in long-lasting Graves disease (dated by TCRdb to about 2021). What the time point label conveys for this sample: persistent/refractory GD, antithyroid drugs over 5 years with positive TRAb. For both TCR sequencing and RNA sequencing, RNA was extracted from PBMCs using TRIzol. Library preparation used multiplex PCR. TCRdb lists the instrument as Illumina HiSeq 4000. iRepertoire HTBI primers and Arm-PCR amplification of CDR3 regions were used to construct TCR beta libraries. TCRdb reprocessed the public reads (quality trimming at Q25 with fastp, clone calling with MiXCR) and kept in-frame beta chains. CDR3 protein sequences are deduplicated, and each keeps its most common genes and DNA. The sample profile shows about half a million distinct CDR3 sequences; about 20% of them were found once. Under 15% of the sample is held by the ten biggest clonotypes.

Sequenced material: peripheral blood mononuclear cells (PBMCs), taken when the disease was refractory, from a patient treated with antithyroid drugs. These receptor sequences come from a female donor with Graves disease.

Note on this clonotype: Just one base apart from a much larger clone, this may be a read error. V gene TRBV2 combines with J gene TRBJ1-2, with TRBD1 as a possible D gene (5 bases). The CDR3 is 15 residues long. Germline V gives CDR1 SNHLY, CDR2 FYNNEI. The germline V and J ends were trimmed by 4 bases and 2 bases, with 14 bases remaining between them. CDR3 amino acids: CASSGEVGPNYGYTF. In DNA, the CDR3 is TGTGCCAGCAGTGGCGAAGTGGGGCCAAACTATGGCTACACCTTC.

The chain links TRBV6-5 to TRBJ2-7, with D uncertain. The V gene's germline CDR1 is MNHEY and CDR2 SVGAGI. V was clipped by 2 bases and J by 2 bases, with 7 bases between them. CDR3 length equals 13 residues. The CDR3 region is CASSYGYAYEQYF. The CDR3 bases are TGTGCCAGCAGTTACGGCTATGCCTACGAGCAGTACTTC.

This clonotype was counted many times. The chain has TRBV28 and TRBJ2-7; 7 bases are shared with TRBD1. The ends lost 7 bases at V and 1 base at J; junction bases unmatched: 10. Germline values: CDR1 MDHEN, CDR2 SYDVKM. The CDR3 has 15 amino acids. The CDR3 spells CASTGDRDRSYEQYF. DNA for the CDR3: TGTGCCAGCACCGGGGACCGGGACAGATCCTACGAGCAGTACTTC.

Concerning this clonotype: The junction shows a germline mismatch at one end, possibly a read error. V gene TRBV12-3 or TRBV12-4 combines with J gene TRBJ2-1; D possibly matches TRBD1 or TRBD2 (5 bases each). The CDR3 is 15 amino acids. The CDR3 DNA reads as TGTGCCATCAGTGACCCGGGACCCCAGGGCAATGAGCAGTTCTTC. The encoded protein is CAISDPGPQGNEQFF.

This clonotype was counted only a few times. The chain couples TRBV20-1 to TRBJ2-2; 7 bases are shared with TRBD2. The CDR3 loop spans 15 amino acids. V shed 4 bases and J 7 bases; nucleotides not matched to a gene: 12. Germline CDR1 is DFQATT and CDR2 is SNEGSKA (reference sequence). CDR3 loop: CSAISQRGMGGELFF. The CDR3 DNA reads TGCAGTGCTATATCCCAGCGGGGAATGGGCGGGGAGCTGTTTTTT.

This clonotype was observed once. This may be a read error: a much more frequent sequence differs by one nucleotide. This sequence joins TRBV12-5 and TRBJ1-5; D is unresolved. The CDR3 extends over 15 amino acids. Germline V CDR1 and CDR2: LGHNT, FRNRAP. The CDR3 reads CASAPFTLGNQPPHF. Written as DNA, the CDR3 is TGTGCTAGTGCCCCGTTCACCCTAGGCAATCAGCCCCCGCATTTT.

This clonotype has a count of ten or more. V is TRBV28 and J is TRBJ1-4; 7 bases line up with TRBD1. The junction had 10 bases not matched to a gene; V was cut back by 5 bases and J by 10 bases. The CDR3 runs to 14 residues. Germline V gives CDR1 MDHEN, CDR2 SYDVKM. CDR3 sequence: CASSPGQPRRKLFF. Written as DNA, the CDR3 is TGTGCCAGCAGTCCGGGACAGCCGCGGAGAAAACTGTTTTTT. The variable domain in full, completed from reference TRBV28 and TRBJ1-4, reads DVKVTQSSRYLVKRTGEKVFLECVQDMDHENMFWYRQDPGLGLRLIYFSYDVKMKEKGDIPEGYSVSREKKERFSLILESASTNQTSMYLCASSPGQPRRKLFFGSGTQLSVL.

This clonotype occurred a few times. V gene TRBV20-1 combines with J gene TRBJ1-5; no reliable D call. CDR3 size: 13 residues. Trimming removed 6 bases from V and 3 bases from J, with 12 bases in between. Germline CDR1 reads DFQATT; CDR2 reads SNEGSKA (reference sequence). CDR3 nucleotide sequence: TGCAGTGCCCAAGGCGATCTCAATCAGCCCCAGCATTTT. Protein sequence: CSAQGDLNQPQHF.

The rearrangement uses TRBV9 and TRBJ2-7; a weak D match, TRBD2 (6 bases). V lost 7 bases and J lost 0, with 14 bases in between. The CDR3 is 14 residues long. The germline CDR1 and CDR2 sequences are SGDLS and YYNGEE. CDR3 DNA: TGTGCCAGCCCCGAGCGGGCCGACTCCTACGAGCAGTACTTC. It is translated as CASPERADSYEQYF.

In this sample, this clonotype turned up a few times. This sequence joins TRBV28 and TRBJ2-7; D is possibly TRBD1 or TRBD2 (5 bases each). Germline values: CDR1 MDHEN, CDR2 SYDVKM. V was shortened by 6 bases and J by 3 bases, with 15 bases between the two germline ends. This CDR3 has 14 residues. The CDR3 loop is CASRPSWGSYEQYF. The CDR3 nucleotides read TGTGCCAGCAGGCCCAGTTGGGGGAGCTACGAGCAGTACTTC.

The chain carries TRBV7-9 and TRBJ2-5; no definite D call. The germline CDR1 and CDR2 sequences are SEHNR and FQNEAQ (reference sequence). The CDR3 runs 16 residues. Deletions cut 5 bases from V and 1 base from J, with 17 bases between. The CDR3 reads CASSPISRTPQETQYF. The CDR3 DNA sequence: TGTGCCAGCAGCCCCATCAGCCGGACGCCCCAAGAGACCCAGTACTTC.

The chain joins TRBV7-9 to TRBJ1-1; 7 bases align to TRBD1. Looked up from germline, CDR1 is SEHNR and CDR2 is FQNEAQ (reference sequence). Germline trimming cut 5 bases from V and 1 base from J; bases unmatched to any gene: 4. The CDR3 extends over 14 amino acids. CDR3 DNA: TGTGCCAGCAGCACGCGACAGGGGAACACTGAAGCTTTCTTT. Encoded protein: CASSTRQGNTEAFF.

This clonotype was counted a few times. V usage is TRBV19 and J usage is TRBJ1-5; 9 positions match TRBD1. Germline CDR1 is LNHDA and CDR2 is SQIVND (reference sequence). The CDR3 loop spans 16 amino acids. After removal of 4 bases from V and 2 bases from J, the junction contained 6 bases not matched to a gene. The CDR3: CASSKTGGARNQPQHF. CDR3 coding DNA: TGTGCCAGTAGTAAGACAGGGGGAGCCCGCAATCAGCCCCAGCATTTT.

This clonotype was seen a handful of times. The chain is built from TRBV10-3 and TRBJ2-5, with no clear D. The CDR3 runs to 13 residues. Germline values: CDR1 ENHRY, CDR2 SYGVKD. V lost 4 bases and J 1 base, leaving 7 bases between the germline ends. The CDR3 nucleotides are TGTGCCATCAGTGGCAACAGCCAAGAGACCCAGTACTTC. Translating it yields CAISGNSQETQYF.

The V call is TRBV5-6, the J call TRBJ1-4; unclear D gene. CDR1 is SGHDT, CDR2 YYEEEE, per germline. The CDR3 covers 13 residues. Trimming stripped 4 bases from V and 5 bases from J, with 9 bases between. The CDR3 sequence is CASSTHPNEKLFF. In DNA form, the CDR3 reads TGTGCCAGCAGCACACATCCGAATGAAAAACTGTTTTTT.

This clonotype was counted ten times or more. The genes are TRBV30 and TRBJ1-6, with D perhaps TRBD1 (5 bases). This CDR3 has 14 amino acids. The germline V gene encodes CDR1 GTSNPN and CDR2 SVGIG (reference sequence). V lost 1 base to trimming and J lost 6 bases, with 10 bases between them. This CDR3 is CAWSEGDSNSPLHF. CDR3 nucleotides: TGTGCCTGGAGTGAGGGTGACAGTAATTCACCCCTCCACTTT.

The chain is built from TRBV11-3 and TRBJ2-7; no clear D gene. CDR3 length: 13 residues. V was pared by 5 bases and J by 2 bases, with 10 bases between. The germline gives CDR1 SGHNT, CDR2 YENEEA. The CDR3 loop reads CASSPVMTYEQYF. The CDR3 DNA sequence: TGTGCCAGCAGCCCTGTTATGACCTACGAGCAGTACTTC.

The table lists this clonotype with many counts. The chain joins TRBV28 to TRBJ1-2; weak D call: TRBD1 (6 bases). Germline V gives CDR1 MDHEN, CDR2 SYDVKM. The V end lost 6 bases, the J end lost 7 bases, and 12 bases lay between the germline ends. The CDR3 covers 12 residues. CDR3 DNA: TGTGCCAGCAGACCAGGGGTCCCTGGCTACACCTTC. Translation gives CASRPGVPGYTF.

The chain carries TRBV6-5 and TRBJ1-1; TRBD1 might be the D (5 bases). There are 15 residues in the CDR3. Germline-derived CDR1 and CDR2 are MNHEY and SVGAGI. V was trimmed by 0 bases and J by 3 bases, leaving 11 bases between them. CDR3 loop: CASSYSWGDDTEAFF. CDR3 DNA: TGTGCCAGCAGTTACTCTTGGGGGGACGACACTGAAGCTTTCTTT.

This clonotype was found many times. The chain links TRBV7-9 to TRBJ2-5; possible D gene TRBD2, 6 bases. Trimming pared 5 bases from V and 5 bases from J, leaving 9 bases between. CDR1 and CDR2 (germline): SEHNR, FQNEAQ (reference sequence). The CDR3 consists of 12 residues. CDR3 region: CASSPAGETQYF. CDR3 sequence (DNA): TGTGCCAGCAGCCCGGCGGGGGAGACCCAGTACTTC. Full variable domain (outside the CDR3, taken from reference TRBV7-9 and TRBJ2-5): DTGVSQNPRHKITKRGQNVTFRCDPISEHNRLYWYRQTLGQGPEFLTYFQNEAQLEKSRLLSDRFSAERPKGSFSTLEIQRTEQGDSAMYLCASSPAGETQYFGPGTRLLVL.

The sample holds many counts of this clonotype. The chain employs TRBV28 and TRBJ1-6; tentative D call: TRBD1 (5 bases). Germline assignment: CDR1 MDHEN and CDR2 SYDVKM. The CDR3 is 15 amino acids. The V end was cut by 7 bases, the J end by 9 bases, with 19 bases between. CDR3 amino acids: CASTDTYGASSPLHF. The CDR3 nucleotides read TGTGCCAGCACCGATACGTACGGGGCAAGTTCACCCCTCCACTTT.

Notes on this clonotype: A junction boundary mismatches the germline segment, possibly from a read error. The chain is built from TRBV7-2 and TRBJ1-1; no clear D. Germline V gene data show CDR1 as SGHTA and CDR2 as FQGNSA. This CDR3 contains 15 residues. Here the CDR3 reads CASSLFRFMNTEAFF. As DNA, the CDR3 is TGTGCCAGCAGCTTATTCCGATTTATGAACACTGAGGCTTTCTTT.

This rearrangement joins TRBV7-9 to TRBJ1-2; the match to TRBD1 covers 12 bases. Germline V gene data show CDR1 as SEHNR and CDR2 as FQNEAQ (reference sequence). The CDR3 is 15 amino acids. With V trimmed by 5 bases and J by 8 bases, 9 bases remained unmatched. CDR3 loop: CASSPDRDRGRGYTF. The CDR3 DNA sequence: TGTGCCAGCAGCCCCGACCGGGACAGGGGGCGAGGCTACACCTTC.

V usage is TRBV20-1 and J usage is TRBJ1-1; no clear D. V dropped 5 bases and J dropped 4 bases, with 14 bases sitting between them. The CDR3 spans 13 residues. The germline V gene has CDR1 DFQATT and CDR2 SNEGSKA (reference sequence). As DNA, the CDR3 is TGCAGTGCTTCTTCGGCCCCCCCCACTGAAGCTTTCTTT. Translation: CSASSAPPTEAFF.

This clonotype was observed many times. The V call is TRBV20-1, the J call TRBJ2-5; D remains ambiguous. V gave up 6 bases and J gave up 3 bases, with 8 bases separating them. CDR1 is DFQATT, CDR2 SNEGSKA, per germline (reference sequence). The CDR3 totals 11 residues. For the CDR3, the DNA is TGCAGTGCCGCATTTGAAGAGACCCAGTACTTC. It encodes CSAAFEETQYF.

This clonotype appeared a few times. V and J are TRBV20-1 and TRBJ1-6, with a possible D match to TRBD1 (6 bases). This CDR3 comprises 15 residues. The germline CDR1 and CDR2 sequences are DFQATT and SNEGSKA (reference sequence). Trimming cost V 6 bases and J 2 bases, with 14 bases left between them. Here the CDR3 reads CSALGGRAYNSPLHF. CDR3 DNA sequence: TGCAGTGCCCTCGGGGGCAGGGCCTATAATTCACCCCTCCACTTT.

This clonotype appeared many times. This sequence joins TRBV20-1 and TRBJ1-1; no reliable D call. Trimming took off 3 bases at V and 2 bases at J, with 1 base between the two ends. The germline gives CDR1 DFQATT, CDR2 SNEGSKA (reference sequence). The CDR3 is 10 residues long. This chain's CDR3 is CSASNTEAFF. CDR3 DNA sequence: TGCAGTGCTAGTAACACTGAAGCTTTCTTT.